These 24 T cell receptor beta chains came from one sample sequenced in a study of beta chain features in type 1 diabetes. Study findings and constraints: TCRB CDR3s were moderately but significantly shorter in Type 1 diabetes patients in all four CD4+ subsets.

Expressed TCRB transcripts were sequenced because the entire RNA isolate underwent reverse transcription. Libraries were prepared by immunoSEQ multiplex PCR; TCRdb keeps only in-frame clonotypes and omits some of them. The sample contains roughly 180,000 clones, roughly 8% of which appear only once. No antigen is known for these receptors. Source material: central memory CD4+ T cells from blood. These receptor sequences come from a young man with type 1 diabetes.

About this clone: Other DNA sequences within the sample encode an identical CDR3. This chain uses TRBV7-8 with TRBJ1-4, with 9 bases matching TRBD1. This CDR3 contains 14 residues. J gave up 6 bases and V 3 bases, and 2 bases lay outside the gene matches. Looked up from germline, CDR1 is SGHVS and CDR2 is FQNEAQ. Here the CDR3 DNA reads TGTGCCAGCAGCTTCCGGGACAGGGATGAAAAACTGTTTTTT. This codes for CASSFRDRDEKLFF.

This clone was recorded a few times. This rearrangement joins TRBV29-1 to TRBJ1-6, with a possible D match to TRBD1 (6 bases). Between the trimmed V and J ends, which lost 6 bases and 9 bases, there was a span of 15 bases. Germline lookup yields CDR1 SQVTM and CDR2 ANQGSEA. The CDR3 spans 13 residues. CDR3 bases: TGCAGCGTGGGGGACACCGACGGTTCACCCCTCCACTTT. Its protein is CSVGDTDGSPLHF.

This clone was seen a handful of times. This chain joins TRBV5-1 and TRBJ1-1, with unresolved D. The CDR3 loop spans 15 amino acids. The germline gives CDR1 SGHRS, CDR2 YFSETQ. The germline V and J ends were trimmed by 0 bases and 3 bases, with 12 bases remaining between them. CDR3 nucleotides: TGCGCCAGCAGCTTGGAAGTACCGGTCGACACTGAAGCTTTCTTT. It codes for CASSLEVPVDTEAFF.

This chain connects TRBV5-6 to TRBJ2-5; D not certain. Trimming pared 3 bases from V and 7 bases from J, leaving 13 bases between. From germline, CDR1 is SGHDT and CDR2 YYEEEE. This CDR3 is 13 amino acids long. CDR3 region: CASSSTPSGTQYF. Written as DNA, the CDR3 is TGTGCCAGCAGCTCCACCCCTTCGGGGACCCAGTACTTC.

This clone was observed a few times. The rearrangement joins TRBV18 to TRBJ1-1; D is uncertain. There are 13 residues in the CDR3. Germline-derived CDR1 and CDR2 are KGHSH and LQKENI. Trimming took 5 bases from V and 3 from J, leaving 10 bases between them. The CDR3 loop is CASSVSGDTEAFF. For the CDR3, the DNA is TGTGCCAGCTCAGTGAGCGGCGACACTGAAGCTTTCTTT.

The chain joins TRBV9 to TRBJ1-2, with 9 positions matching TRBD1. The germline gives CDR1 SGDLS, CDR2 YYNGEE. Germline trimming cut 3 bases from V and 5 bases from J; bases unmatched to any gene: 11. This CDR3 comprises 16 residues. CDR3: CASSGPGQGNSYGYTF. The CDR3 coding sequence is TGTGCCAGCAGCGGACCAGGACAGGGGAATTCTTATGGCTACACCTTC.

This clone showed up just a few times. The rearrangement joins TRBV11-2 to TRBJ1-1; D gene ambiguous. CDR3 length: 16 amino acids. The germline V gene encodes CDR1 SGHAT and CDR2 FQNNGV. V lost 4 bases and J 5 bases, leaving 20 bases between the germline ends. The CDR3 coding sequence is TGTGCCAGCAGCTCATCTCAGCGGGGAAGCTGGACTGAAGCTTTCTTT. It specifies CASSSSQRGSWTEAFF.

This clone has just a few counts. CDR3 nucleotide sequence: TGCGCCAGCAGCATAAATCCGACCGGGAACCAAGAGACCCAGTACTTC. Residues: CASSINPTGNQETQYF. This chain links TRBV5-1 with TRBJ2-5; maybe TRBD2 (5 bases). The CDR3 length is 16 residues. The ends were cut back, 4 bases at V and 0 bases at J, with 16 bases in the middle. Germline V gene lookup returns CDR1 SGHRS and CDR2 YFSETQ.

The chain has TRBV9 and TRBJ2-7; maybe TRBD2 (7 bases). With 3 bases removed from V and 2 bases from J, the gap between germline ends came to 9 bases. The CDR3 has 13 amino acids. The V gene's germline CDR1 is SGDLS and CDR2 YYNGEE. CDR3 protein: CASSAGGPYEQYF. The CDR3 nucleotides read TGTGCCAGCAGCGCCGGGGGGCCCTACGAGCAGTACTTC.

There are a few counts of this clone. This rearrangement joins TRBV5-1 to TRBJ2-1; a weak D match, TRBD1 (5 bases). This CDR3 spans 14 amino acids. Deletions cut 4 bases from V and 5 bases from J, with 13 bases between. Germline loops: CDR1 SGHRS, CDR2 YFSETQ. The CDR3 DNA sequence: TGCGCCAGCAGCCCAGCCTCAGGGAACAATGAGCAGTTCTTC. This translates into CASSPASGNNEQFF. The entire variable domain, with the rest obtained from reference TRBV5-1 and TRBJ2-1, is as follows: KAGVTQTPRYLIKTRGQQVTLSCSPISGHRSVSWYQQTPGQGLQFLFEYFSETQRNKGNFPGRFSGRQFSNSRSEMNVSTLELGDSALYLCASSPASGNNEQFFGPGTRLTVL.

As regards this clone: This same CDR3 is encoded by further DNA sequences in the sample. The chain employs TRBV7-2 and TRBJ2-7; 9 bases match TRBD1. Trimming removed 3 bases from V and 4 bases from J; junction bases left unmatched: 7. The CDR3 extends over 15 amino acids. Germline V gene lookup returns CDR1 SGHTA and CDR2 FQGNSA. CDR3 sequence reads: CASSFTGTGSYEQYF. For the CDR3, the DNA is TGTGCCAGCAGCTTTACCGGGACAGGGTCGTACGAGCAGTACTTC.

This clone was detected a few times. The chain recombines TRBV5-1 with TRBJ2-1, with 14 nucleotides matching TRBD2. The CDR3 spans 15 residues. The J segment lost 9 bases and the V segment lost 4 bases, leaving 6 bases of the junction unmatched. The V gene's germline CDR1 is SGHRS and CDR2 YFSETQ. CDR3 region: CASSLGLAGVFEQFF. DNA for the CDR3: TGCGCCAGCAGCCTGGGACTAGCGGGAGTGTTTGAGCAGTTCTTC.

The chain employs TRBV5-8 and TRBJ2-5; TRBD2 matches at 12 bases. Germline CDR1 and CDR2: SGHTS and YDEGEE. The CDR3 totals 16 residues. The V gene end was trimmed by 0 bases and the J gene end by 4 bases; junction bases not matched to a gene: 4. In nucleotides, the CDR3 is TGTGCCAGCAGCTTGGGGACTAGCGGGATTGGAGAGACCCAGTACTTC. It specifies CASSLGTSGIGETQYF.

The chain combines TRBV6-6 with TRBJ1-2; a weak D match, TRBD1 (6 bases). The CDR3 length is 14 residues. Trimming took off 6 bases at V and 4 bases at J, with 15 bases between the two ends. Germline V gene sequence: CDR1 MNHNY, CDR2 SVGAGI (reference sequence). Written as DNA, the CDR3 is TGTGCCAGCAGACAGGGCCGGGGGGGCTATGGCTACACCTTC. Translation: CASRQGRGGYGYTF.

The rearrangement links TRBV4-3 to TRBJ1-5; unclear D gene. The CDR3 is 13 amino acids. The germline gives CDR1 LGHNA, CDR2 YSLEER. V lost 0 bases and J lost 9, with 9 bases in between. The CDR3 here is CASSQDVSRPQHF. The CDR3 DNA reads as TGCGCCAGCAGCCAAGATGTCTCTCGGCCCCAGCATTTT.

The rearrangement joins TRBV27 to TRBJ1-4, with 7 positions matching TRBD1. V shed 6 bases, J shed 8 bases, and the junction held 15 bases outside the gene matches. Germline CDR1 reads MNHEY; CDR2 reads SMNVEV (reference sequence). The CDR3 is 16 amino acids. The CDR3 DNA is TGTGCCAGCAGCCGACTATCCGGGACAGCTGGGGAAAAACTGTTTTTT. Protein product: CASSRLSGTAGEKLFF.

This clone came up a few times. The J gene is TRBJ2-5, the V gene TRBV6-6; 11 positions agree with TRBD2. The germline CDR1 and CDR2 sequences are MNHNY and SVGAGI (reference sequence). V lost 7 bases, J lost 3 bases, and 7 bases stayed unmatched. The CDR3 contains 15 residues. CDR3 in amino acids: CASMGGTSGEETQYF. In DNA form, the CDR3 reads TGTGCCAGCATGGGAGGGACTAGCGGAGAAGAGACCCAGTACTTC.

This clone has a handful of counts. Within the sample, other DNA sequences also encode this same CDR3. The genes are TRBV2 and TRBJ2-6, with 8 bases that match TRBD1. Germline CDR1 is SNHLY and CDR2 is FYNNEI. This CDR3 region has 16 residues. Unmatched junction bases numbered 3, after V lost 5 bases and J lost 0 bases. In DNA form, the CDR3 reads TGTGCCAGCAGTTGGACAGGGAGCTCTGGGGCCAACGTCCTGACTTTC. Its protein is CASSWTGSSGANVLTF.

The genes are TRBV4-1 and TRBJ2-5; 8 positions agree with TRBD2. The trim removed 6 bases at V and 1 base at J, leaving 4 bases unmatched. This CDR3 contains 14 residues. Germline V gene sequence: CDR1 MGHRA, CDR2 YSYEKL. DNA of the CDR3: TGCGCCAGCAGACGCCGGGAGGGCCAAGAGACCCAGTACTTC. It specifies CASRRREGQETQYF.

V usage is TRBV30 and J usage is TRBJ2-4; TRBD2 matches 7 bases. Per germline, CDR1 GTSNPN and CDR2 SVGIG (reference sequence). V shed 5 bases, J shed 3 bases, and the junction held 1 base outside the gene matches. CDR3 length: 12 amino acids. CDR3 sequence reads: CAWGGVKNIQYF. The CDR3 nucleotides are TGTGCCTGGGGGGGGGTCAAAAACATTCAGTACTTC.

The chain joins TRBV18 to TRBJ1-2, with D possibly being TRBD1 (6 bases). There are 13 residues in the CDR3. Germline V lookup: CDR1 KGHSH, CDR2 LQKENI. Trimming cost V 6 bases and J 6 bases, with 14 bases left between them. The CDR3 is CASSTEQGNGYTF. CDR3 sequence (DNA): TGTGCCAGCTCGACAGAACAGGGAAATGGCTACACCTTC.

V is TRBV10-3 and J is TRBJ2-1; possibly TRBD2 for D (5 bases). V was clipped by 6 bases and J by 10 bases, with 22 bases between them. The CDR3 has 15 residues. Germline CDR1 is ENHRY and CDR2 is SYGVKD. In DNA, the CDR3 is TGTGCCATCAGAGCTGGGTCCTCCCCCCCGGGAGAGCAGTTCTTC. Residues: CAIRAGSSPPGEQFF.

This clone was seen a handful of times. This chain uses TRBV18 with TRBJ1-2; 11 bases align to TRBD1. V lost 3 bases, J lost 4 bases, and 7 bases stayed unmatched. This CDR3 region has 16 residues. From germline, CDR1 is KGHSH and CDR2 LQKENI. Here the CDR3 DNA reads TGTGCCAGCTCACCTGGACAGGGGGCCAGAGGCTATGGCTACACCTTC. Translation: CASSPGQGARGYGYTF.

This chain uses TRBV20-1 with TRBJ2-1, with 8 bases fitting TRBD2. Unmatched junction bases numbered 5, after V lost 7 bases and J lost 9 bases. This CDR3 is 11 amino acids long. The V gene's germline CDR1 is DFQATT and CDR2 SNEGSKA (reference sequence). The CDR3 nucleotides are TGCAGTGTTCAGCGGGAGATTGAGCAGTTCTTC. Its translation is CSVQREIEQFF.